The 10 T cell receptor beta chains below all came from one sample that was sequenced in a study of molecular identifiers for immune sequencing clone quantification. TCRdb analysed the PCR reads with MiXCR anew, one entry per CDR3 protein. The table includes about 500,000 distinct CDR3 sequences, about a fifth detected once. Sequenced sample: naive CD8+ T cells from blood, with Jurkat cell RNA spiked in. Subset indicated: FACS-sorted CD8+CD4-CCR7+CD45RA+ naive T cells. The receptors shown here come from a human donor in good health. Some libraries in this study had Jurkat cell RNA spiked in.

Concerning this clonotype: This may stem from a read error, because a much larger clone lies one nucleotide away. The chain couples TRBV7-3 to TRBJ2-3, with D possibly matching TRBD1 (5 bases). This CDR3 spans 15 amino acids. From germline, CDR1 is SGHTA and CDR2 FQGTGA. The CDR3 sequence: CAGSLIGWGADTQYF. Here the CDR3 DNA reads TGTGCCGGCAGCTTAATAGGATGGGGCGCAGATACGCAGTATTTT.

On this clonotype: It is likely a read error, because the conserved phenylalanine at the end of the CDR3 is missing. The CDR3 reads CASSLSHYLASGANVLTL. CDR3 DNA sequence: TGCGCCAGCAGCCTAAGCCATTACCTTGCCTCTGGGGCCAACGTCCTGACTCTC. The V gene is TRBV5-1, the J gene TRBJ2-6; D gene uncertain. Germline assignment: CDR1 SGHRS and CDR2 YFSETQ. The CDR3 has 18 amino acids. V was pared by 4 bases and J by 0 bases, with 17 bases between.

Only a few counts were recorded for this clonotype. J is TRBJ2-5 and V is TRBV9, with 10 bases that match TRBD2. Germline V lookup: CDR1 SGDLS, CDR2 YYNGEE. J was trimmed by 2 bases and V by 5 bases; bases with no gene match: 12. This CDR3 has 17 residues. The CDR3 nucleotides read TGTGCCAGCAGTCTCCCCGGGACTAGCGAGACACAAGAGACCCAGTACTTC. It codes for CASSLPGTSETQETQYF.

On this clonotype itself: This is likely a read error, given that the CDR3 carries no conserved phenylalanine or tryptophan at its end. The chain employs TRBV12-3 or TRBV12-4 and TRBJ2-3; D remains ambiguous. This CDR3 has 17 residues. With 4 bases removed from V and 0 bases from J, the gap between germline ends came to 17 bases. The CDR3 DNA is TGTGCCAGCAGTTCGGAACGACTTGTCACTAGCACAGATACGCAGTATTCT. Protein sequence: CASSSERLVTSTDTQYS.

The V call is TRBV28, the J call TRBJ2-1; TRBD2 agrees at 9 bases. J was trimmed by 6 bases and V by 5 bases; bases with no gene match: 5. Germline V gene sequence: CDR1 MDHEN, CDR2 SYDVKM. The CDR3 runs to 14 residues. The CDR3 DNA reads TGTGCCAGCAGTGAAGCGGGAGGCGGCAATGAGCAGTTCTTC. It is translated as CASSEAGGGNEQFF.

The sample holds many counts of this clonotype. The chain is built from TRBV6-6 and TRBJ2-7, with 7 bases that match TRBD2. Germline V gene lookup returns CDR1 MNHNY and CDR2 SVGAGI (reference sequence). CDR3 length: 12 amino acids. V trimming: 5 bases; J trimming: 11 bases; junction bases outside the gene matches: 9. The CDR3 coding sequence is TGTGCCAGCAGTGGACTAGGGGTAGTTAAGTACTTC. Translated, it gives CASSGLGVVKYF.

This clonotype was seen ten or more times. This chain uses TRBV6-5 with TRBJ2-3; 9 positions agree with TRBD2. The CDR3 spans 16 residues. After removal of 0 bases from V and 5 bases from J, the junction contained 6 bases not matched to a gene. CDR1 is MNHEY, CDR2 SVGAGI, per germline. Here the CDR3 DNA reads TGTGCCAGCAGTTACTCTCCCAGCGGGGGGCGAGATACGCAGTATTTT. Residues: CASSYSPSGGRDTQYF.

This chain links TRBV4-1 with TRBJ1-2; D ambiguous. In germline, CDR1 is MGHRA, CDR2 YSYEKL. Trimming pared 4 bases from V and 4 bases from J, leaving 10 bases between. The CDR3 runs to 13 residues. CDR3 DNA sequence: TGCGCCAGCAGCCCGGCCACATTCTATGGCTACACCTTC. Translation gives CASSPATFYGYTF.

The rearrangement links TRBV19 to TRBJ1-1, with D hard to call. The CDR3 spans 14 residues. The V end lost 1 base, the J end lost 0 bases, and 6 bases lay between the germline ends. Germline V gene sequence: CDR1 LNHDA, CDR2 SQIVND (reference sequence). The CDR3 region is CASSIGTLNTEAFF. The CDR3 DNA is TGTGCCAGTAGTATAGGGACCCTGAACACTGAAGCTTTCTTT.

This clonotype was observed a handful of times. The rearrangement uses TRBV6-2 or TRBV6-3 and TRBJ1-3; D gene uncertain. The CDR3 consists of 17 residues. The V gene lost 2 bases and the J gene lost 0 bases, with 14 bases spanning the gap. The germline V gene encodes CDR1 MNHEY and CDR2 SVGEGT. CDR3 in amino acids: CASSYAKDGNSGNTIYF. The CDR3 coding sequence is TGTGCCAGCAGTTACGCAAAGGACGGAAACTCTGGAAACACCATATATTTT.